Listed below are T cell receptor beta chains from one sample, sequenced in a study of beta chain features in type 1 diabetes. Sequenced by immunoSEQ multiplex PCR; TCRdb stores in-frame clones only, minus some. Found here are approximately 140,000 clones, over 8% of them singletons; the top ten hold 0.55% to 0.75%. Material for sequencing was central memory CD4+ T cells from blood. The receptor set was obtained from a middle-aged woman in good health. Each CDR3 is given with its conserved first and last residue.

>TRBV11-2
CASSGLRRDDYGYTF
>TRBV9
CASSPRTQISLGELFF
>TRBV19
CASSMEGPAGYEQYF
>TRBV29-1
CSVEGSHRGGGNTEAFF
>TRBV10-3
CAISESGGDRSNQPQHF
>TRBV5-4
CASSLDVGGSGYTF
>TRBV7-2
CASSRASIDGYTF
>TRBV7-7
CASSVDRGQETQYF
>TRBV20-1
CSAREGDTQYF
>TRBV7-2
CASSYPLRGGAAIRYEQYF
>TRBV19
CASRTSGDRGGYGYTF
>TRBV5-5
CASSYRDRGEETQYF
>TRBV4-2
CASSQEVGTSGGNRETQYF
>TRBV5-1
CASSLVTAPETQYF
>TRBV6-5
CASHSPYGYTF
>TRBV5-1
CASSLATGNEQYF
>TRBV16
CASSQSQVSYEQYF
>TRBV7-9
CASSRAGGQETQYF
>TRBV7-2
CASSLVMAGDTQYF
>TRBV13
CASSFWTPTQYF
>TRBV4-1
CASSPPPPRDEQFF
>TRBV25-1
CASSDQTGEETQYF
>TRBV29-1
CSAPTGLGNEQFF
>TRBV5-4
CASSTKAGGPGNEQFF
>TRBV10-3
CAISARETSSPLHF
>TRBV19
CASSIFGDGGYSDTQYF
>TRBV9
CASSAGQQETQYF
>TRBV29-1
CSVRQQGFDQPQHF
>TRBV2
CASSRRGPDEKLFF
>TRBV4-1
CASSHPLRTALKNTGELFF
>TRBV18
CASSKQGRNQPQHF
>TRBV11-1
CASSGYTDTQYF
>TRBV7-2
CASSPPAGMGGTQYF
>TRBV7-8
CASSFEWGRQGRPEYF
>TRBV5-4
CASSQGDRSNTEAFF
>TRBV10-3
CAISESTLGGPQHF
>TRBV7-9
CASSLVSEKLFF
>TRBV5-1
CASSARLAGDTDTQYF
>TRBV18
CASSPSNPGNTIYF
>TRBV4-3
CASSQGYESSYEQYF
>TRBV18
CASSPKGVETQYF
>TRBV5-6
CASSPRGGNSNQPQHF
>TRBV25-1
CASPQRGTDTQYF
>TRBV9
CASSIGQEELSEAFF
>TRBV29-1
CSASSDGGANVLTF
>TRBV11-2
CASSLAGAGYSSYEQYF
>TRBV5-1
CASSLVRTGGYEQYF
>TRBV7-6
CASSRTGPGELFF